The entry below describes one TCR beta chain. This sample is drawn from a study of cytomegalovirus exposure and HLA in healthy donors. Study context: The 90 to 150 validation repertoires used the same platform as the approximately 700 first-cohort repertoires, a later analysis reported.

The protocol was immunoSEQ multiplex PCR, while the TCRdb copy is restricted to in-frame clones and leaves out a portion. The profile shows 150,000 or so clones, about 87% of them singletons. Germline CDR1 is SGHVS and CDR2 is FQNEAQ. The CDR3 is made up of 19 amino acids. Germline trimming cut 1 base from V and 2 bases from J; bases unmatched to any gene: 16. The chain has TRBV7-8 and TRBJ2-7, with 8 bases matching TRBD2. The source material was PBMCs. The TCR was taken from a woman between 25 and 40 years old in good health and CMV-seropositive. Written as DNA, the CDR3 is TGTGCCAGCAGCTTAGAAACGGGGCTAAGACTAGCGTCCACCTACGAGCAGTACTTC. This codes for CASSLETGLRLASTYEQYF.